This record covers a single T cell receptor (beta chain). Its antigen remains unidentified. No per-base quality is available; no much larger clone lies one base away. The library was produced with PCR. TCR sequencing of DNA from cultured CD4+ T cells used the Oncomine TCR Beta short-read assay at the Johns Hopkins FTIC core. Genomic DNA was extracted from the cultured CD4+ T cells with the QIAamp micro DNA kit. Oncomine TCR Beta libraries from cultured CD4+ T cells were pooled using unique dual indexes and sequenced on an Illumina iSeq 100. The original pipeline was this. Non-productive sequences were removed, and CDR3s not starting with C, not ending with F or W, or shorter than 7 amino acids were discarded. The MANAFEST web application identified antigen-specific clonotypes by comparing peptide-stimulated wells against reference wells and other culture wells. To be called positive, a clone needed an FDR below 0.05, an odds ratio above 5, and a productive frequency above 0.1% in at least two of three replicate wells. A clonotype was classed as cross-reactive if the clonotype showed significant expansion both in SARS-CoV-2 spike wells and in at least one common cold coronavirus spike condition. Similarity between CDR3 sequences was evaluated in R version 3.6.1 using Levenshtein distances (stringdist) and unrooted phylogenetic trees (ape). Using fastp trimming at Q25 and MiXCR clonotype assembly, TCRdb reanalyzed the public sequencing data and kept in-frame beta chains. One record per CDR3 amino acid sequence lists the most common genes and DNA. TCRdb, rather than the study authors, made the V and J calls. The sample data list 20,000 to 25,000 distinct CDR3 sequences, and around 40% of these were observed just once. The top ten clones comprise 5% of the sample.

The data are from a study of vaccination and CD4 T cells after COVID-19 (dated by TCRdb to between 2021 and 2024). Regarding the study in general: Convalescent patients had a positive SARS-CoV-2 result on nasal swab PCR, and of these patients, about ten had mild disease and one had severe disease. In under 13 COVID-19 convalescent patients and a handful of infection-naive healthy vaccine recipients, researchers compared the spike-specific CD4+ TCR repertoire from before mRNA vaccination with the repertoire from after. Post-vaccine blood samples were collected a median of approximately eleven weeks after the second vaccine dose, ranging from about 13 to 241 days. Participants got two doses of the Pfizer-BioNTech BNT162b2 vaccine (n=8) or two doses of the Moderna mRNA-1273 vaccine (n=2). The convalescent cohort comprised six males and four females, including two Hispanic individuals, seven Caucasians, two Asians and one multiracial person. Control cultures used a CEFX viral epitope pool as positive control, an HIV-1 Nef peptide pool as negative control, or no peptide. Post-COVID blood samples were collected from convalescent patients a median of about 92 days after diagnosis, with a range of roughly 35 to 180 days. Overlapping spike peptide pools from SARS-CoV-2 and from the common cold coronaviruses HCoV-NL63, HCoV-OC43 and HCoV-229E were used as culture stimuli.

General conclusions and limits of the study: Relatively few convalescent patients were included in the study, and early timepoints after natural infection were not analyzed. In convalescent patients, a median 86.3% of post-vaccine SARS-CoV-2-reactive clones were detected only after vaccination, and vaccine-specific priming was suggested by this finding. The median count of SARS-CoV-2-reactive clonotypes went up from 20 to 25 after infection to 38 after vaccination, although the change was not significant. Of the vaccine-specific clones found in convalescent patients, nearly all (304 of 307) were mono-reactive for SARS-CoV-2 spike instead of being cross-reactive with common cold coronaviruses.

The treatment or condition label here, explained by the study, means: approximately nine-day PBMC culture with coronavirus spike peptide pools or control peptides (ViraFEST assay). The study used the ViraFEST assay, which expanded antigen-specific T cells with peptide pools and then identified expanded clonotypes by TCR sequencing. Positive SARS-CoV-2 PCR tests in the convalescent patients dated from March to December 2020, before Alpha, Beta and Delta variants emerged in the United States. Over 1.5 million PBMCs per well were cultured in IMDM with roughly 5% human AB serum and roughly 9.3 IU/ml IL-2, plus 10 ug/ml peptide pools. On days 3 and 7, half of the culture medium was replaced with fresh IL-2-containing medium. Once the cells had been in culture for around ten days, the EasySep CD4+ T cell isolation kit was used to isolate CD4+ T cells by negative selection. PBMCs were separated from whole blood using Ficoll-Paque Plus gradient centrifugation and then either used fresh or cryopreserved at -140C. Each culture condition was generally run in triplicate wells.

The material was CD4+ T cells from blood, cultured in vitro, obtained before SARS-CoV-2 vaccination. The sequence was collected from a human donor who had recovered from COVID-19.

For the CDR3, the sequence is CASSKGGIREPAQYF. The bases are TGTGCCAGCAGCAAAGGAGGGATCCGGGAGCCTGCGCAGTATTTT. Recombination linked TRBV21-1 to TRBJ2-3; TRBD1 was called by the table and not checked on the DNA. TRBV21-1 is a pseudogene. The CDR3, from cysteine to phenylalanine, totals 15 residues. The entry retains the CDR3 DNA only, 45 bases that are in frame from base 1.